This TCR beta chain emerged from a study of T cell responses to AZD1222 COVID-19 vaccine. General study points: Following two doses of AZD1222, Spike-specific TCR breadth and depth rose. Samples come after the peak T cell response, not at day 14. CD4 TCRs associated with vaccination spanned spike, dominating at 160-218 and 743-854. Most donors were white British, females outnumbered males, and clonal diversity was possibly underestimated.

Regarding this clone: The antigen remains undetermined.

The CDR3 runs 13 residues. CDR1 and CDR2 (germline): MGHDK, SYGVNS. Trimming cost V 1 base and J 9 bases, with 13 bases left between them. Generated by immunoSEQ multiplex PCR, the TCRdb table keeps only in-frame clones and is missing some. This sample carries around 210,000 clones, about 95% of them seen once, and the ten largest clones take around 1.7%. This clonotype was obtained from an adult who received the MenACWY meningococcal vaccine as a control. Sequencing was performed on peripheral blood, taken 28 days after the second dose of the MenACWY control vaccine. The V and J genes are TRBV25-1 and TRBJ2-7; TRBD1 or TRBD2 may be the D gene (7 bases each). CDR3 in amino acids: CASSEWSRGGQYF. The CDR3 bases are TGTGCCAGCAGTGAATGGAGCAGGGGGGGGCAGTACTTC.